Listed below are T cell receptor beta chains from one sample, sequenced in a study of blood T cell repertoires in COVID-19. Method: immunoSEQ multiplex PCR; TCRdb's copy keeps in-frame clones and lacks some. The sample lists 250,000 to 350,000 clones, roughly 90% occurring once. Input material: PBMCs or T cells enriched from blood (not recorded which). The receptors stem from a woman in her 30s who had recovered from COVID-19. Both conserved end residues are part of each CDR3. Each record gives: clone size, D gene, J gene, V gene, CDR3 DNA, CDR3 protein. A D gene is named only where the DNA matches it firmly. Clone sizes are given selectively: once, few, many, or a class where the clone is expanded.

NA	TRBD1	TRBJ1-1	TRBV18	TGTGCCAGCTCACCCGGACAGGGAAATACTGAAGCTTTCTTT	CASSPGQGNTEAFF
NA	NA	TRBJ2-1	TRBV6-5	TGTGCCAGCCACCAATTCTTAGGGGACTACAATGAGCAGTTCTTC	CASHQFLGDYNEQFF
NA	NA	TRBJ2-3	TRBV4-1	TGCGCCAGCAGCCAAGTCAATTTGGTGGAGGCAGATACGCAGTATTTT	CASSQVNLVEADTQYF
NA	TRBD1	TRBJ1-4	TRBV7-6	TGTGCCAGCAGCAAGGGTGTAGGGGGCGAAGGAAAACTGTTTTTT	CASSKGVGGEGKLFF
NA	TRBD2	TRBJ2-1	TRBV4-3	TGCGCCAGCAGCCAAGGGGCAGGCGGGGGGGCTGGGCAGTTCTTC	CASSQGAGGGAGQFF
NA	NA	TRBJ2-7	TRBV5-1	TGCGCCAGCGGCCCTTTTGGAGGAGATTACGAGCAGTACTTC	CASGPFGGDYEQYF
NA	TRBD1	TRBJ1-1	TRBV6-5	TGTGCCAGCAGTACAGGGGGAGCTGGCACTGAAGCTTTCTTT	CASSTGGAGTEAFF
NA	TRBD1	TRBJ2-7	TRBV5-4	TGTGCCAGCAGTACCGGGACAGACGGCGAGCAGTACTTC	CASSTGTDGEQYF
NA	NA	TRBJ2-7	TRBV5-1	TGCGCCAGCAGCTTGACAGGGAAAATTGACGAGCAGTACTTC	CASSLTGKIDEQYF
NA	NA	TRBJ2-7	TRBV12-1	TGTGCCAGCAGCCCAACAGGGAATCGCGACTACGAGCAGTACTTC	CASSPTGNRDYEQYF
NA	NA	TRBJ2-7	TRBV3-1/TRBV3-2	TGTGCCAGCACCCTAACCTACGAGCAGTACTTC	CASTLTYEQYF
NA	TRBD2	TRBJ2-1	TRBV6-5	TGTGCCAGCAGAGGTTTAGCGGGGCCTTACAATGAGCAGTTCTTC	CASRGLAGPYNEQFF
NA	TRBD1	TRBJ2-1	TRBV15	TGTGCCACCAGCAGGACGGACAGGGTATCCTACAATGAGCAGTTCTTC	CATSRTDRVSYNEQFF
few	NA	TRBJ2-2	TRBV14	TGTGCCAGCAGCTTTGGATACGGGACCGGGGAGCTGTTTTTT	CASSFGYGTGELFF
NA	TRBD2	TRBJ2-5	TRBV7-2	TGTGCCAGCAGCGTAAGACTAGCCGGGAATGGGGAGACCCAGTACTTC	CASSVRLAGNGETQYF
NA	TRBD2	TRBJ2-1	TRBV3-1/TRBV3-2	TGTGCCAGCAGCCAAGATAGCGGGGGGGAGGGTGAGCAGTTCTTC	CASSQDSGGEGEQFF
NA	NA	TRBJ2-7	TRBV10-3	TGTGCCATCAGGCAGGCTGCTTCCTACGAGCAGTACTTC	CAIRQAASYEQYF
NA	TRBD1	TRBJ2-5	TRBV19	TGTGCCAGTAGTAACAGGGGAACCCAAGAGACCCAGTACTTC	CASSNRGTQETQYF
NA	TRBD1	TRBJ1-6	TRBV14	TGTGCCAGCAGCCAGGACAGGGAATCACCCCTCCACTTT	CASSQDRESPLHF
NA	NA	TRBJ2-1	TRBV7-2	TGTGCCAGCAGCTACCTTAATAGACGGGGCTCCTACAATGAGCAGTTCTTC	CASSYLNRRGSYNEQFF
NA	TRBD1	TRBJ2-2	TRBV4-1	TGCGCCAGCAGCACACAGGGGGCCGGGGAGCTGTTTTTT	CASSTQGAGELFF
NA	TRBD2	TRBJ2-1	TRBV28	TGTGCCAGCAGTTTTCCGGGACTAGCGGGAGGGCCAGCATTTAATGAGCAGTTCTTC	CASSFPGLAGGPAFNEQFF
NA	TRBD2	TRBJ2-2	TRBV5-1	TGCGCCAGCAGCTTGTCTCGCTCGGGACTAGCGGCGAACACCGGGGAGCTGTTTTTT	CASSLSRSGLAANTGELFF
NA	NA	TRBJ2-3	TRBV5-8	TGTGCCAGCAGCTTGTTAGAGGCAAGCACAGATACGCAGTATTTT	CASSLLEASTDTQYF
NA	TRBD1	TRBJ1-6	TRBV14	TGTGCCAGCAGCCAAGGGGCAGGGGGTAATTCACCCCTCCACTTT	CASSQGAGGNSPLHF
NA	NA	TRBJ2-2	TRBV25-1	TGTGCCAGCAGTGATTTTCTTATGGGGGGTGACACCGGGGAGCTGTTTTTT	CASSDFLMGGDTGELFF
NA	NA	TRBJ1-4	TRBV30	TGTGCCTGGAGTGGGGGGGGTAATGAAAAACTGTTTTTT	CAWSGGGNEKLFF
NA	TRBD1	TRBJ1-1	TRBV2	TGTGCCTGCAGGACAGGCTCGAACACTGAAGCTTTCTTT	CACRTGSNTEAFF
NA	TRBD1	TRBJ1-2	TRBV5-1	TGCGCCAGCAGCGCCGGAATCCGGGACAGGGGGCAAGGTGGCTACACCTTC	CASSAGIRDRGQGGYTF
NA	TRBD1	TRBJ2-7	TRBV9	TGTGCCAGCAGCACCTCCGGGACAGCCTCCTACGAGCAGTACTTC	CASSTSGTASYEQYF
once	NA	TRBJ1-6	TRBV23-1	TGCGCCAATATACGATCTACGGTAAGCTCCTATAATTCACCCCTCCACTTT	CANIRSTVSSYNSPLHF
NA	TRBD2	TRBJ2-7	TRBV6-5	TGTGCCAGCAGTTGGGGCGGGAGGGCCTACGAGCAGTACTTC	CASSWGGRAYEQYF
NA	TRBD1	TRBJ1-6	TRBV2	TGTGCCAGCAGTTTACCGGGACAGGGAGCTAATTCACCCCTCCACTTT	CASSLPGQGANSPLHF
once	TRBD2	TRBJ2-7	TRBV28	TGTGCCAGCAGCCCAGGGACTAGCGGGGGGATATACGAGCAGTACTTC	CASSPGTSGGIYEQYF
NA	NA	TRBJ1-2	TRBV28	TGTGCCAGCCGACTCGCAAAAACTAACTATGGCTACACCTTC	CASRLAKTNYGYTF
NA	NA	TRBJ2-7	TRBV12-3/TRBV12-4	TGTGCCAGCAGTTCATGGGGGGATAACGAGCAGTACTTC	CASSSWGDNEQYF
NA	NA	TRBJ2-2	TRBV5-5	TGTGCCAGCAGCTTGCTCAGGGAGAACACCGGGGAGCTGTTTTTT	CASSLLRENTGELFF
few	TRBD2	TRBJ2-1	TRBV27	TGTGCCAGCAGTACGCTAGCGGTCTCCTACAATGAGCAGTTCTTC	CASSTLAVSYNEQFF
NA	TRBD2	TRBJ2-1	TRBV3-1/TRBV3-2	TGTGCCAGCAGCAGTTTCCCGAGCGGGGGGGCCGCCAATGAGCAGTTCTTC	CASSSFPSGGAANEQFF
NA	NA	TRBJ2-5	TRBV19	TGTGCCAGTAGTATACAGGGGCAAGAGACCCAGTACTTC	CASSIQGQETQYF